Sequencing of this T cell receptor (beta chain) was carried out in a study of shared clonotypes between healthy human individuals. This clone was detected only a few times. Germline CDR1 reads GTSNPN; CDR2 reads SVGIG (reference sequence). This CDR3 contains 13 residues. With 0 bases removed from V and 13 bases from J, the gap between germline ends came to 16 bases. Data came from immunoSEQ multiplex PCR; TCRdb stores just in-frame clones and leaves some out. The table has roughly 1,000,000 clones, 75% to 80% seen once. The TCR sequence derives from a man between 18 and 35 years old in good health. Some clones in this sample may be carry-over from other donors' samples. Source material: memory CD4+ T cells from PBMCs. The subset: CD45RA-negative fraction. The chain has TRBV30 and TRBJ2-1; D is perhaps TRBD1 or TRBD2 (5 bases each). The DNA of the CDR3 is TGTGCCTGGAGTGTAGGACAAGGGACGCGACAGTTCTTC. Encoded protein: CAWSVGQGTRQFF.